These T cell receptor beta chains were read from a single sample in a study of cytomegalovirus exposure and HLA in healthy donors. TCRdb's copy holds only in-frame clones and misses some; the assay was immunoSEQ multiplex PCR. The sample records around 120,000 clones, around 74% being singletons. The sample comprised PBMCs. These receptors were collected from a man aged 55 to 69 in good health and CMV-seropositive. CDR3s include the opening cysteine and the closing phenylalanine or tryptophan. Each record gives: D gene, V gene, clone size, J gene, CDR3 DNA, CDR3 protein. The D gene is left open where the match is weak. The listing skips clone size in some rows; elsewhere it reads once, few, many or a size class.

TRBD1	TRBV5-1	NA	TRBJ1-3	TGCGCCGGCAGCCGGGCTATGGCAGGGGGCCAATACTCTGGAAACACCATATATTTT	CAGSRAMAGGQYSGNTIYF
TRBD1	TRBV27	NA	TRBJ2-5	TGTGCCAGCACCCAGACGGGACAGGGAAGAGAGACCCAGTACTTC	CASTQTGQGRETQYF
NA	TRBV7-9	NA	TRBJ2-2	TGTTCCAGCAGCTTAGCTCTTTCCGGGGAGCTGTTTTTT	CSSSLALSGELFF
NA	TRBV29-1	NA	TRBJ2-7	TGCAGCGCTAAAGGACACGACTCCTACGAGCAGTACTTC	CSAKGHDSYEQYF
TRBD2	TRBV11-3	NA	TRBJ2-1	TGTGCCAGCAGCGATTCGGCGGGGGGCTACAATGAGCAGTTCTTC	CASSDSAGGYNEQFF
TRBD2	TRBV7-9	NA	TRBJ2-7	TGTGCCAGCAGCTCGGGACTAGCGGGAGTCGAGCAGTACTTC	CASSSGLAGVEQYF
TRBD1	TRBV28	NA	TRBJ1-5	TGTGCCAGCAGACCTGGACAGGACCTTCGGCAGCCCCAGCATTTT	CASRPGQDLRQPQHF
TRBD2	TRBV19	NA	TRBJ2-7	TGTGCCAGTAGTATCGGCGGGAGCAGCTACGAGCAGTACTTC	CASSIGGSSYEQYF
TRBD1	TRBV30	NA	TRBJ1-5	TGTGCCTGGAGTGTATGGACAGGGGGCCAGCCCCAGCATTTT	CAWSVWTGGQPQHF
NA	TRBV18	NA	TRBJ1-1	TGTGCCAGCTCCACCGGATTGGGGGCCATGAACACTGAAGCTTTCTTT	CASSTGLGAMNTEAFF
TRBD1	TRBV4-2	NA	TRBJ2-2	TGTGCCAGCAGCCAATCGGGGGGACAGGGCGACACCGGGGAGCTGTTTTTT	CASSQSGGQGDTGELFF
NA	TRBV9	few	TRBJ2-2	TGTGCCAGCAGCTCACTTGCGGGACCCACCGGGGAGCTGTTTTTT	CASSSLAGPTGELFF
TRBD2	TRBV10-3	NA	TRBJ2-7	TGTGCCATCAGTGAGGCTAGCGGGAGCCACGAGCAGTACTTC	CAISEASGSHEQYF
TRBD1	TRBV2	NA	TRBJ1-6	TGTGCCAGTACCTTTGACAGGGGGCCCAATTCACCCCTCCACTTT	CASTFDRGPNSPLHF
TRBD2	TRBV6-1	NA	TRBJ2-2	TGTGCCAGCAGTGAGAGGACTAGCGGGAGCTCAGCTCGCACCGGGGAGCTGTTTTTT	CASSERTSGSSARTGELFF
TRBD1	TRBV7-8	NA	TRBJ2-5	TGTGCCAGCAGCTTCGGGACAGGCTTGGGGGAGACCCAGTACTTC	CASSFGTGLGETQYF
NA	TRBV2	NA	TRBJ1-1	TGTGCCAGCAGCGCCAGCGGGGACACTGAAGCTTTCTTT	CASSASGDTEAFF
TRBD2	TRBV5-1	NA	TRBJ2-7	TGCGCCAGCAGCGCCGGACTAGCGGGAGATTACGAGCAGTACTTC	CASSAGLAGDYEQYF
TRBD1	TRBV7-8	NA	TRBJ1-6	TGTGCCAGCAGCCGCACCACCTCGACAGGGGAAGTCTCACCCCTCCACTTT	CASSRTTSTGEVSPLHF
NA	TRBV30	NA	TRBJ1-1	TGTGCCTGGAGTGTAACGGGTGAAGCTTTCTTT	CAWSVTGEAFF
NA	TRBV11-3	NA	TRBJ1-1	TGTGCCAGCAGCTTATCCTACGGGAACACTGAAGCTTTCTTT	CASSLSYGNTEAFF
NA	TRBV29-1	NA	TRBJ2-1	TGCAGCGTTGTCCCCCTTGTACTAGACAATGAGCAGTTCTTC	CSVVPLVLDNEQFF
TRBD1	TRBV6-1	NA	TRBJ1-2	TGTGCCAGCAAGGACAGGGGCTATGGCTACACCTTC	CASKDRGYGYTF
TRBD2	TRBV14	once	TRBJ2-1	TGTGCCAGCAGTCTCGGGACTAGCTCCTACAATGAGCAGTTCTTC	CASSLGTSSYNEQFF
NA	TRBV7-9	NA	TRBJ1-4	TGTTCCAGCAGCTTAGCGGGGCAGACAACTAATGAAAAACTGTTTTTT	CSSSLAGQTTNEKLFF
TRBD2	TRBV7-3	NA	TRBJ2-1	TGTGCCAGCAGCTTACTAGCGGACTACAATGAGCAGTTCTTC	CASSLLADYNEQFF
NA	TRBV5-1	NA	TRBJ1-2	TGCGCCAGCAGCTTGGTGGAGCAGGGAGGCTACACCTTC	CASSLVEQGGYTF
TRBD1	TRBV7-8	once	TRBJ2-2	TGTGCCAGCAGCAGACAGGGAATCATCGGGGAGCTGTTTTTT	CASSRQGIIGELFF
NA	TRBV2	NA	TRBJ1-1	TGTGCCAGCAGTGAAGAGGGGATTACTGAAGCTTTCTTT	CASSEEGITEAFF
NA	TRBV28	few	TRBJ1-4	TGTGCCAGCAGTGACTCAGGGATTAAGGAAAAACTGTTTTTT	CASSDSGIKEKLFF
TRBD1	TRBV5-4	once	TRBJ2-2	TGTGCCAGCAGCCCCGCAGGCCAGGGGGTCGCCGGGGAGCTGTTTTTT	CASSPAGQGVAGELFF
NA	TRBV30	NA	TRBJ2-3	TGTGCCTGGGGAAACTACCCTAGCACAGATACGCAGTATTTT	CAWGNYPSTDTQYF
NA	TRBV27	NA	TRBJ1-1	TGTGCCAGCATTCCGGGGGACCTAGGCACTGAAGCTTTCTTT	CASIPGDLGTEAFF
NA	TRBV18	NA	TRBJ1-6	TGTGCCAGCTCACGTGCAGAAACCCTCGATAATTCACCCCTCCACTTT	CASSRAETLDNSPLHF
TRBD1	TRBV28	few	TRBJ1-2	TGTGCCAGCAGTTTATGGTCCCGGGCAGGGGGCGCCAATAAAGGCTACACCTTC	CASSLWSRAGGANKGYTF
TRBD1	TRBV5-1	NA	TRBJ1-3	TGCGCCAGCAGCTTGACAGGGGATGGGACCATATATTTT	CASSLTGDGTIYF
NA	TRBV30	few	TRBJ1-2	TGTGCCTGGAGATGGGCTGGGGGGTCAGGCTACACCTTC	CAWRWAGGSGYTF
NA	TRBV7-9	NA	TRBJ1-1	TGTGCCAGCAGCCCCCGGGGGAACACTGAAGCTTTCTTT	CASSPRGNTEAFF
NA	TRBV30	NA	TRBJ2-7	TGTGCCTGGAGTGTACAGGGCCTCCGGTACGAGCAGTACTTC	CAWSVQGLRYEQYF
TRBD1	TRBV5-1	NA	TRBJ2-5	TGCGCCAGCAGCTTGGGGTCAGGGGGGACCCAGTACTTC	CASSLGSGGTQYF
TRBD1	TRBV18	NA	TRBJ2-7	TGTGCCAGCTCGTCGGGACAGGGTGGCTCCTACGAGCAGTACTTC	CASSSGQGGSYEQYF
TRBD1	TRBV28	few	TRBJ1-5	TGTGCCAGCAGTTCCCCAGGGACAGGGTTCGATCGGCATTTT	CASSSPGTGFDRHF
TRBD1	TRBV6-4	NA	TRBJ2-5	TGTGCCAGCAGTACCACAGGGGGTGATCAAGAGACCCAGTACTTC	CASSTTGGDQETQYF
NA	TRBV2	NA	TRBJ1-5	TGTGCCAGCACCCCAGACAGGAATCAGCCCCAGCATTTT	CASTPDRNQPQHF